The sequence of this T cell receptor beta chain was determined in a study of blood T cells in healthy people across ages. This CDR3 has 15 residues. V shed 0 bases and J shed 6 bases, with 15 bases lying between them. Germline lookup yields CDR1 DFQATT and CDR2 SNEGSKA (reference sequence). Together with a sample-barcoded 5' primer, a J-beta primer mix was included in a second PCR lasting about 7 to 11 cycles. TCRdb recomputed calls from the 5' RACE reads with MiXCR, one row per CDR3 protein. Among about 1.8 million distinct CDR3 sequences listed, around 48% were seen once. The chain is built from TRBV20-1 and TRBJ2-1; possible D gene TRBD2, 6 bases. This receptor was taken from a woman in her thirties or forties in good health. The source material was blood. This CDR3 reads CSARDGGVTGNEQFF. CDR3 sequence (DNA): TGCAGTGCTAGAGACGGCGGGGTGACGGGCAATGAGCAGTTCTTC.